This T cell receptor beta chain was sequenced for a study of post-analysis software for immune sequencing data. Whole-study findings and limits: Among a handful of TRBV segments more frequent in patients than controls were TRBV5-6, TRBV5-1 and TRBV20-1.

Trimming removed 3 bases from V and 3 bases from J; junction bases left unmatched: 5. CDR3 length equals 15 residues. Germline V gene data show CDR1 as DFQATT and CDR2 as SNEGSKA (reference sequence). In the case of this clonotype: The antigen remains undetermined.

Unique molecular identifiers were carried by the TCR beta cDNA libraries. Each CDR3 protein gets one entry after TCRdb re-called the PCR reads with MiXCR. The sample has roughly 800,000 distinct CDR3 sequences, approximately 53% seen once. Sequencing was performed on blood. The receptor comes from a girl aged 10-17 years with multiple sclerosis. V and J are TRBV20-1 and TRBJ2-4; 10 nucleotides align to TRBD2. The CDR3 DNA is TGCAGTGCTAGGAGACTAGCGGGCTTCAAAAACATTCAGTACTTC. Residues: CSARRLAGFKNIQYF.